Listed below are T cell receptor beta chains from one sample, sequenced in a study of blood T cells in healthy people across ages. Using its own MiXCR run on the 5' RACE reads, TCRdb lists one record per CDR3 protein. This sample has some 1,800,000 distinct CDR3 sequences, with approximately 39% found just once. Sequenced sample: blood. Every receptor here comes from a human donor in good health. The CDR3 runs from the conserved cysteine through the conserved F or W. Each record gives: clone size, D gene, J gene, V gene, CDR3 DNA, CDR3 protein. A D gene is named only where the DNA matches it firmly. Part of the rows lack a size; the others show once, few, many or a class for expanded clones.

abundance: NA; d_gene: TRBD2; j_gene: TRBJ2-3; v_gene: TRBV15; CDR3nt: TGTGCCACCAGCAGAGGACTAGCGGGGTTCACAGATACGCAGTATTTT; CDR3aa: CATSRGLAGFTDTQYF
abundance: few; d_gene: TRBD2; j_gene: TRBJ2-1; v_gene: TRBV2; CDR3nt: TGTGCCAGCAGTGGGACTAGCTTCAATGAGCAGTTCTTC; CDR3aa: CASSGTSFNEQFF
abundance: NA; d_gene: TRBD1; j_gene: TRBJ2-3; v_gene: TRBV4-3; CDR3nt: TGCGCCAGCAGCCTGGGGACAGGGGGCCAGGTTACGCAGTATTTT; CDR3aa: CASSLGTGGQVTQYF
abundance: few; d_gene: NA; j_gene: TRBJ2-3; v_gene: TRBV10-3; CDR3nt: TGTGCCATCAATAGGAACCCGAGGGAAGATACGCAGTATTTT; CDR3aa: CAINRNPREDTQYF
abundance: few; d_gene: NA; j_gene: TRBJ2-3; v_gene: TRBV20-1; CDR3nt: TGCAGTGCTAGAGGTTGGAAATTGCAAACAGGAGCTAGCACAGATACGCAGTATTTT; CDR3aa: CSARGWKLQTGASTDTQYF
abundance: NA; d_gene: NA; j_gene: TRBJ2-7; v_gene: TRBV7-9; CDR3nt: TGTGCCAGCAGCTTAGCGCGGGGGCAGCCCGACGAGCAGTACTTC; CDR3aa: CASSLARGQPDEQYF
abundance: few; d_gene: TRBD1; j_gene: TRBJ2-5; v_gene: TRBV29-1; CDR3nt: TGCAGCGTTGAAGATCGGGCAGGGGGCTTAGGGACCCAGTACTTC; CDR3aa: CSVEDRAGGLGTQYF
abundance: NA; d_gene: NA; j_gene: TRBJ1-1; v_gene: TRBV7-3; CDR3nt: TGTGCCAGGGTAGTGTCTTCGGGTCTTGAGGGAACTGAAGCTTTCTTT; CDR3aa: CARVVSSGLEGTEAFF
abundance: few; d_gene: NA; j_gene: TRBJ1-2; v_gene: TRBV28; CDR3nt: TGTGCCAGCAACCCGATGGGGCGGCACTATGGCCACACCTTC; CDR3aa: CASNPMGRHYGHTF
abundance: NA; d_gene: TRBD1; j_gene: TRBJ2-3; v_gene: TRBV6-2/TRBV6-3; CDR3nt: TGTGCCAGCAGCCAATCCGACAGGGTCACAGATACGCAGTATTTT; CDR3aa: CASSQSDRVTDTQYF
abundance: NA; d_gene: NA; j_gene: TRBJ1-1; v_gene: TRBV29-1; CDR3nt: TGCAGCGTTGAACTCCCCACTGAAGCTTTCTTT; CDR3aa: CSVELPTEAFF
abundance: few; d_gene: NA; j_gene: TRBJ2-5; v_gene: TRBV4-3; CDR3nt: TGCGCCAGCAGCCAAGGTCGGACTCTAAAGGGGGAGACCCAGTACTTC; CDR3aa: CASSQGRTLKGETQYF
abundance: NA; d_gene: NA; j_gene: TRBJ1-3; v_gene: TRBV7-8; CDR3nt: TGTGCCAGCAGCTTAACCTCAGCGAGCTCTGGAAACACCATATATTTT; CDR3aa: CASSLTSASSGNTIYF
abundance: NA; d_gene: TRBD1; j_gene: TRBJ2-5; v_gene: TRBV5-1; CDR3nt: TGCGCCAGCAGCTTCGGGACAGGGGGCTCAGTTGAGCAGTACTTC; CDR3aa: CASSFGTGGSVEQYF
abundance: few; d_gene: TRBD1; j_gene: TRBJ1-5; v_gene: TRBV6-2/TRBV6-3; CDR3nt: TGTGCCAACCCATCCGGGACAGGGGGTCAGCCCCAGCATTTT; CDR3aa: CANPSGTGGQPQHF
abundance: NA; d_gene: NA; j_gene: TRBJ2-7; v_gene: TRBV3-1; CDR3nt: TGTGCCAGCAGCCAAGAGAAGTTAACAGGCAGCAAGCAGTACTTC; CDR3aa: CASSQEKLTGSKQYF
abundance: NA; d_gene: NA; j_gene: TRBJ2-7; v_gene: TRBV20-1; CDR3nt: TGCAGTGCCTTCACCCTTGACTCCTACGAGCAGTACTTC; CDR3aa: CSAFTLDSYEQYF
abundance: NA; d_gene: NA; j_gene: TRBJ1-2; v_gene: TRBV20-1; CDR3nt: TGCAGTGCTAGTTGGTCCTCTCATGGCTACACCTTC; CDR3aa: CSASWSSHGYTF
abundance: few; d_gene: NA; j_gene: TRBJ1-6; v_gene: TRBV5-1; CDR3nt: TGCGCCAGCAGCGTAGAGAGTTATTCACCCCTCCACTTT; CDR3aa: CASSVESYSPLHF
abundance: NA; d_gene: NA; j_gene: TRBJ2-5; v_gene: TRBV7-8; CDR3nt: TGTGCCAGCAGCCCCGACAGTATCGGGGAGACCCAGTACTTC; CDR3aa: CASSPDSIGETQYF
abundance: few; d_gene: TRBD1; j_gene: TRBJ2-7; v_gene: TRBV28; CDR3nt: TGTGCCAGCAGTTTTGAGGACAGGGAACACGAGCAGTACTTC; CDR3aa: CASSFEDREHEQYF
abundance: NA; d_gene: NA; j_gene: TRBJ1-1; v_gene: TRBV3-1; CDR3nt: TGTGCCAGCAGCCAAGAACCCAACGGGAACACTGAAGCTTTCTTT; CDR3aa: CASSQEPNGNTEAFF
abundance: many; d_gene: TRBD1; j_gene: TRBJ1-2; v_gene: TRBV7-2; CDR3nt: TGTGCCAGCAGCCCTGGGACAGGGCGCGGCTACACCTTC; CDR3aa: CASSPGTGRGYTF
abundance: few; d_gene: NA; j_gene: TRBJ2-3; v_gene: TRBV9; CDR3nt: TGTGCCAGCAGCGTAGAAGTGAGGAATACGCAGTATTTT; CDR3aa: CASSVEVRNTQYF
abundance: NA; d_gene: NA; j_gene: TRBJ2-1; v_gene: TRBV2; CDR3nt: TGTGCCAACAACCAGGGCTACAATGAGCAGTTCTTC; CDR3aa: CANNQGYNEQFF
abundance: NA; d_gene: NA; j_gene: TRBJ1-1; v_gene: TRBV29-1; CDR3nt: TGCAGCGTTGAAGCCCCCTCCCGGGGCACTGAAGCTTTCTTT; CDR3aa: CSVEAPSRGTEAFF
abundance: NA; d_gene: TRBD1; j_gene: TRBJ1-5; v_gene: TRBV28; CDR3nt: TGTGCCAGCAGTACCGAGGGGGCTCAGCCCCAGCATTTT; CDR3aa: CASSTEGAQPQHF
abundance: NA; d_gene: TRBD1; j_gene: TRBJ2-7; v_gene: TRBV6-6; CDR3nt: TGTGTCAGCAGTCACCCAGGGGGTGCCTACGAGCAGTACTTC; CDR3aa: CVSSHPGGAYEQYF
abundance: NA; d_gene: TRBD2; j_gene: TRBJ2-3; v_gene: TRBV7-6; CDR3nt: TGTGCCAGCAGGGGACTAGCGGGGGTTCTCACAGATACGCAGTATTTT; CDR3aa: CASRGLAGVLTDTQYF
abundance: NA; d_gene: TRBD2; j_gene: TRBJ2-7; v_gene: TRBV15; CDR3nt: TGTGCCACCAGCAGAGGACTTGGAACGGGGGGGCTCGAGCAGTACTTC; CDR3aa: CATSRGLGTGGLEQYF
abundance: few; d_gene: NA; j_gene: TRBJ2-1; v_gene: TRBV9; CDR3nt: TGTGCCAGCAGCGTAGGGGCAGGAGCCATGGATGAGCAGTTCTTC; CDR3aa: CASSVGAGAMDEQFF
abundance: NA; d_gene: TRBD2; j_gene: TRBJ2-1; v_gene: TRBV15; CDR3nt: TGTGCCACAGCGGGGGGTTACAATGAGCAGTTCTTC; CDR3aa: CATAGGYNEQFF
abundance: few; d_gene: NA; j_gene: TRBJ2-4; v_gene: TRBV12-3/TRBV12-4; CDR3nt: TGTGCCAGCAGTTTTCTAGTGGCAGGAGACATTCAGTACTTC; CDR3aa: CASSFLVAGDIQYF
abundance: few; d_gene: TRBD2; j_gene: TRBJ2-5; v_gene: TRBV10-3; CDR3nt: TGTGCCATCATGAGGACTAGCCTTCTCGGCAAAGAGACCCAGTACTTC; CDR3aa: CAIMRTSLLGKETQYF
abundance: many; d_gene: NA; j_gene: TRBJ1-2; v_gene: TRBV6-5; CDR3nt: TGTGCCAGCAGTTACACCGGAGATGGCTACACCTTC; CDR3aa: CASSYTGDGYTF
abundance: NA; d_gene: NA; j_gene: TRBJ2-7; v_gene: TRBV12-3/TRBV12-4; CDR3nt: TGTGCCAGCAGCATAGGGTGGGGCACCTACGAGCAGTACTTC; CDR3aa: CASSIGWGTYEQYF
abundance: NA; d_gene: NA; j_gene: TRBJ1-4; v_gene: TRBV7-2; CDR3nt: TGTGCCAGCAGTTTAGTTGGGGGGAAACCGTTTTTT; CDR3aa: CASSLVGGKPFF